This TCR beta chain is from a study of OX40 agonist ivuxolimab in advanced cancers. Study context: Dosing consisted of intravenous ivuxolimab at 0.01 to 10 mg/kg every 2 weeks.

The sample holds one count of this clone. Its antigen is unidentified. Regarding the study as a whole: Still undetermined is the antigen specificity of the expanded peripheral T cells. CD4+ and CD8+ T cells in blood underwent clonal expansion by week 6 at 0.1 to 3.0 mg/kg.

Produced via immunoSEQ multiplex PCR; TCRdb's table is partial and in-frame only. The table has about 110,000 clones, approximately 89% seen once. Germline V gives CDR1 KGHSH, CDR2 LQKENI. The junction had 4 bases not matched to a gene; V was cut back by 3 bases and J by 5 bases. The CDR3 runs 14 residues. This clonotype was sampled from an adult with an advanced solid tumor such as melanoma, head and neck, liver or kidney cancer. The sample here was CD4+ or CD8+ T cells sorted from blood, taken in a trial of the OX40 agonist ivuxolimab. This chain uses TRBV18 with TRBJ1-1; 9 bases line up with TRBD1. The CDR3 nucleotides are TGTGCCAGCTCACCTCCGGACAGGGGAACTGAAGCTTTCTTT. It translates to CASSPPDRGTEAFF.